This passage covers 24 T cell receptor beta chains from one sample sequenced in a study of blood T cells in healthy people across ages. With a J-beta primer mix and a sample-barcoded 5' primer, a second PCR ran about 6 to 11 cycles. In TCRdb, the 5' RACE reads were re-called with MiXCR into one record per CDR3 protein. The sample has approximately 1,100,000 distinct CDR3 sequences, under 55% seen once. Input material: blood. The receptors stem from a woman aged 55-70 years in good health.

This chain joins TRBV6-5 and TRBJ1-2, with D possibly TRBD1 on 6 matching bases. Trimming cost V 6 bases and J 4 bases, with 18 bases left between them. Germline V gene data show CDR1 as MNHEY and CDR2 as SVGAGI. The CDR3 has 15 amino acids. CDR3 sequence: CASSRKAQGLYGYTF. As DNA, the CDR3 is TGTGCCAGCAGCAGAAAGGCACAGGGCCTCTATGGCTACACCTTC.

With respect to this clonotype: One end of the junction varies from germline; a read error may be responsible. This chain joins TRBV2 and TRBJ1-5; D ambiguous. CDR3 length: 13 amino acids. Germline CDR1 reads SNHLY; CDR2 reads FYNNEI. CDR3 sequence: CASSYLSNQLQHF. CDR3 bases: TGTGCCAGCAGTTATCTGAGCAATCAGCTCCAGCATTTT.

This chain uses TRBV7-9 with TRBJ2-1; D unclear. Trimming cost V 2 bases and J 5 bases, with 16 bases left between them. The CDR3 is 16 residues long. Germline values: CDR1 SEHNR, CDR2 FQNEAQ (reference sequence). Here the CDR3 DNA reads TGTGCCAGCAGCTTATGGCTTGGGCACTTTAACAATGAGCAGTTCTTC. Protein: CASSLWLGHFNNEQFF.

Concerning this clonotype: The CDR3 does not end in the conserved phenylalanine or tryptophan, so this is likely a read error. This chain connects TRBV29-1 to TRBJ2-5; TRBD2 agrees at 10 bases. Unmatched junction bases numbered 15, after V lost 6 bases and J lost 5 bases. Germline loops: CDR1 SQVTM, CDR2 ANQGSEA. The length of the CDR3 is 16 residues. The CDR3 nucleotides are TGCAGCGTGGGGGCCCGGGCTAGCGGGAGTTCGGAGACCCAGTACCTC. It translates to CSVGARASGSSETQYL.

The chain combines TRBV12-3 or TRBV12-4 with TRBJ2-1; D remains ambiguous. V gave up 5 bases and J gave up 9 bases, with 11 bases separating them. This CDR3 contains 12 residues. The CDR3 sequence is CASSRAYGEQFF. For the CDR3, the DNA is TGTGCCAGCAGTCGGGCCTACGGTGAGCAGTTCTTC.

The chain has TRBV4-2 and TRBJ2-7; D is undetermined. V gave up 0 bases and J gave up 0 bases, with 12 bases separating them. CDR1 and CDR2 (germline): LGHNA, YNFKEQ. There are 16 residues in the CDR3. CDR3 coding DNA: TGTGCCAGCAGCCAAGAGAGAGCGAACCCCTCCTACGAGCAGTACTTC. Translating it yields CASSQERANPSYEQYF.

A few counts support this clonotype. The chain carries TRBV20-1 and TRBJ2-1; D might be TRBD2 (5 bases). The germline V gene has CDR1 DFQATT and CDR2 SNEGSKA (reference sequence). Trimming removed 1 base at V and 0 bases at J, with 13 bases between. This CDR3 is built from 16 residues. Written as DNA, the CDR3 is TGCAGTGCTAGAGGGGGTAGCGCCAGCTCCTACAATGAGCAGTTCTTC. Its protein product is CSARGGSASSYNEQFF.

The gene calls are TRBV20-1 and TRBJ2-3, with D unresolved. V was pared by 0 bases and J by 0 bases, with 10 bases between. Germline-derived CDR1 and CDR2 are DFQATT and SNEGSKA (reference sequence). The CDR3 contains 15 residues. The CDR3 nucleotides read TGCAGTGCTAGAGATATCAGAATCAGCACAGATACGCAGTATTTT. This encodes CSARDIRISTDTQYF.

The V call is TRBV10-3, the J call TRBJ2-3, with 12 bases fitting TRBD2. Germline V gives CDR1 ENHRY, CDR2 SYGVKD. J lost 2 bases, V lost 2 bases, and 20 bases had no gene match. CDR3 length: 22 amino acids. The CDR3 nucleotides read TGTGCCATCAGTGAGCCCCAGGGCATTCAAGCTAGCGGGGGGGGATACACAGATACGCAGTATTTT. Translated: CAISEPQGIQASGGGYTDTQYF.

The CDR3 DNA reads as TGTGCCACCAGCAGAGATTCGGGACAGGGAAACTCCTACGAGCAGTACTTC. This encodes CATSRDSGQGNSYEQYF. The chain uses TRBV15 and TRBJ2-7; TRBD1 aligns across 9 bases. The CDR3 loop spans 17 amino acids. Germline CDR1 reads LNHNV; CDR2 reads YYDKDF (reference sequence). J gave up 0 bases and V 0 bases, and 6 bases lay outside the gene matches.

The table lists this clonotype with a count of one. The rearrangement joins TRBV29-1 to TRBJ1-5; TRBD1 matches 7 bases. This CDR3 is built from 13 residues. CDR1 SQVTM and CDR2 ANQGSEA come from the germline V gene. With 3 bases clipped from V and 6 bases from J, the junction kept 5 bases outside the gene matches. CDR3 nucleotide sequence: TGCAGCGTTGAGGTGTCAGGGGGTCAGCCCCAGCATTTT. Translation gives CSVEVSGGQPQHF.

The chain carries TRBV27 and TRBJ1-5, with no clear D. V dropped 0 bases and J dropped 3 bases, with 9 bases sitting between them. The CDR3 is 15 residues long. Germline loops: CDR1 MNHEY, CDR2 SMNVEV (reference sequence). CDR3 sequence: CASSLSPAPNQPQHF. The CDR3 nucleotides are TGTGCCAGCAGTTTATCCCCAGCGCCCAATCAGCCCCAGCATTTT.

In this sample, this clonotype turned up a few times. This chain uses TRBV15 with TRBJ1-2; D is ambiguous. The CDR3 has 13 residues. The germline V and J ends were trimmed by 6 bases and 4 bases, with 12 bases remaining between them. Per the germline V gene, CDR1 is LNHNV and CDR2 is YYDKDF (reference sequence). The DNA of the CDR3 is TGTGCCACCAGTCCGGACCGAGTCTATGGCTACACCTTC. Amino acids: CATSPDRVYGYTF.

This chain links TRBV20-1 with TRBJ2-7; D possibly corresponds to TRBD2 (5 bases). CDR3 length: 12 residues. Trimming pared 1 base from V and 3 bases from J, leaving 7 bases between. Germline-derived CDR1 and CDR2 are DFQATT and SNEGSKA (reference sequence). The CDR3 nucleotides are TGCAGTGCTAGAGTAGCGAACTACGAGCAGTACTTC. It yields the protein CSARVANYEQYF.

The chain is built from TRBV12-3 or TRBV12-4 and TRBJ2-7; D is perhaps TRBD1 (6 bases). The CDR3 extends over 15 amino acids. Trimming left V 2 bases short and J 5 bases short, with 16 bases between. CDR3 sequence: CASSLRFWGRDEQYF. The CDR3 DNA reads as TGTGCCAGCAGTTTAAGGTTTTGGGGGCGAGACGAGCAGTACTTC.

The genes are TRBV2 and TRBJ2-1, with D hard to call. The CDR3 covers 14 residues. Germline assignment: CDR1 SNHLY and CDR2 FYNNEI. Trimming took off 3 bases at V and 2 bases at J, with 8 bases between the two ends. The CDR3 reads CASSERTPYNEQFF. In DNA form, the CDR3 reads TGTGCCAGCAGTGAGCGGACCCCCTACAATGAGCAGTTCTTC.

This chain uses TRBV29-1 with TRBJ1-1; the D is unclear. This CDR3 is built from 14 residues. Trimming stripped 1 base from V and 0 bases from J, with 9 bases between. Germline V gene lookup returns CDR1 SQVTM and CDR2 ANQGSEA. The CDR3 sequence: CSVEGRTMNTEAFF. The CDR3 region has the DNA TGCAGCGTTGAAGGCAGGACTATGAACACTGAAGCTTTCTTT.

This clonotype was seen a few times. V gene TRBV10-3 combines with J gene TRBJ2-1; no firm D call. CDR1 and CDR2 from the germline V gene are ENHRY and SYGVKD. V dropped 3 bases and J dropped 5 bases, with 11 bases sitting between them. CDR3 length equals 14 residues. The CDR3 nucleotides read TGTGCCATCAGTGACCCGCCCACGGACAATGAGCAGTTCTTC. Amino acid sequence: CAISDPPTDNEQFF.

The chain couples TRBV5-6 to TRBJ2-5, with 9 nucleotides matching TRBD2. Unmatched junction bases numbered 16, after V lost 5 bases and J lost 11 bases. Germline CDR1 is SGHDT and CDR2 is YYEEEE. The CDR3 runs 15 residues. CDR3 DNA sequence: TGTGCCAGCAGTCTGACTAGCGGAAATTACAATGAGCAGTACTTC. Translation gives CASSLTSGNYNEQYF.

CDR3 loop: CASSTRQGVSLGANVLTF. The DNA of the CDR3 is TGTGCCAGCAGCACTAGACAGGGGGTATCCCTCGGGGCCAACGTCCTGACTTTC. The chain employs TRBV11-2 and TRBJ2-6; 9 bases are shared with TRBD1. Germline V gene data show CDR1 as SGHAT and CDR2 as FQNNGV. V lost 5 bases and J lost 4; bases outside the gene matches: 12. CDR3 length: 18 residues.

This clonotype was detected once. The rearrangement joins TRBV20-1 to TRBJ2-1; 9 nucleotides agree with TRBD2. Germline lookup yields CDR1 DFQATT and CDR2 SNEGSKA (reference sequence). The CDR3 covers 15 residues. Trimming took 6 bases from V and 8 from J; bases not matched to a gene: 14. The DNA of the CDR3 is TGCAGTGCCACCATTTTAGCGGGAGTGCATTATGAGCAGTTCTTC. It translates to CSATILAGVHYEQFF.

The chain combines TRBV27 with TRBJ2-1, with 13 positions matching TRBD2. Per germline, CDR1 MNHEY and CDR2 SMNVEV (reference sequence). The CDR3 length is 13 residues. Losses at the gene ends were 5 bases for V and 13 bases for J; bases not matched to a gene: 5. CDR3 bases: TGTGCCAGCAGTACTAGCGGGAGGGCCGATCAGTTCTTC. Encoded protein: CASSTSGRADQFF.

This clonotype came up a few times. This chain links TRBV29-1 with TRBJ2-7; D may be TRBD2 (6 bases). Germline-derived CDR1 and CDR2 are SQVTM and ANQGSEA. This CDR3 region has 11 residues. In nucleotides, the CDR3 is TGCGCCATAGCGGCCGACTACGAGCAGTACTTC. This encodes CAIAADYEQYF.

This chain uses TRBV30 with TRBJ2-1; 13 bases are a match to TRBD2. The trim removed 4 bases at V and 4 bases at J, leaving 16 bases unmatched. The CDR3 length is 19 residues. Germline V gives CDR1 GTSNPN, CDR2 SVGIG (reference sequence). The CDR3 region is CAWNSGTRTSGRAYNEQFF. The CDR3 nucleotides read TGTGCCTGGAACTCAGGGACACGTACTAGCGGGAGGGCGTACAATGAGCAGTTCTTC.